The 4 T cell receptor beta chains presented below share a single source sample, sequenced in a study of metastatic and nonmetastatic thyroid tumors (dated by TCRdb to the early 2020s). No treatment had been received by any patient before thyroid surgery. Library prep was done by PCR. The sequencer was an Illumina HiSeq 4000. Starting from the raw public reads, TCRdb applied fastp trimming at Q25, assembled clones with MiXCR and retained in-frame beta chains. The table for this sample lists roughly 61,000 clones; 4% to 4.5% of them were counted only once. Together, the top ten hold approximately 20% of the sample. The sequenced material came from blood. The source is a female donor with papillary thyroid cancer or a benign thyroid nodule (not recorded which). Some clones in this sample may be carry-over from other donors' samples.

This clone was counted many times. The chain recombines TRBV7-9 with TRBJ1-2; D perhaps matches TRBD1 (6 bases). CDR3 length: 14 amino acids. The germline CDR1 and CDR2 sequences are SEHNR and FQNEAQ (reference sequence). Trimming left V 6 bases short and J 2 bases short, with 13 bases between. The CDR3 nucleotides read TGTGCCAGCAGGTACTTCCAGGGGAACTATGGCTACACCTTC. It encodes CASRYFQGNYGYTF.

This clone was recorded many times. The genes are TRBV10-3 and TRBJ1-1, with a tentative D call TRBD1 (6 bases). The germline CDR1 and CDR2 sequences are ENHRY and SYGVKD. This CDR3 has 17 residues. Trimming cost V 2 bases and J 1 base, with 17 bases left between them. Here the CDR3 DNA reads TGTGCCATCAGTGAGAGGGGGACTGGGAAAAGGAACACTGAAGCTTTCTTT. Its protein is CAISERGTGKRNTEAFF.

This clone was seen a handful of times. A much bigger clone sits one base away, suggesting this may be a read error. This chain joins TRBV10-3 and TRBJ2-5; the D gene could be TRBD1 or TRBD2 (6 bases each). Germline CDR1 and CDR2: ENHRY and SYGVKD. The CDR3 has 14 residues. The CDR3 sequence: CAINSGDIQETPYF. CDR3 nucleotide sequence: TGTGCCATCAATTCGGGGGACATTCAAGAGACCCCGTACTTC.

Turning to this clone: A read error is possible here, since a much larger clone lies one base away. The V gene is TRBV9, the J gene TRBJ2-5, with 14 bases that match TRBD2. This CDR3 comprises 16 residues. Germline V gene lookup returns CDR1 SGDLS and CDR2 YYNGEE. CDR3 bases: TGTGTCAGCAGCGGAAGCGGGACTAGCGGGGGAGAGACCCAGTACTTC. It codes for CVSSGSGTSGGETQYF. Filled out from reference TRBV9 and TRBJ2-5, the complete variable domain reads DSGVTQTPKHLITATGQRVTLRCSPRSGDLSVYWYQQSLDQGLQFLIQYYNGEERAKGNILERFSAQQFPDLHSELNLSSLELGDSALYFCVSSGSGTSGGETQYFGPGTRLLVL.